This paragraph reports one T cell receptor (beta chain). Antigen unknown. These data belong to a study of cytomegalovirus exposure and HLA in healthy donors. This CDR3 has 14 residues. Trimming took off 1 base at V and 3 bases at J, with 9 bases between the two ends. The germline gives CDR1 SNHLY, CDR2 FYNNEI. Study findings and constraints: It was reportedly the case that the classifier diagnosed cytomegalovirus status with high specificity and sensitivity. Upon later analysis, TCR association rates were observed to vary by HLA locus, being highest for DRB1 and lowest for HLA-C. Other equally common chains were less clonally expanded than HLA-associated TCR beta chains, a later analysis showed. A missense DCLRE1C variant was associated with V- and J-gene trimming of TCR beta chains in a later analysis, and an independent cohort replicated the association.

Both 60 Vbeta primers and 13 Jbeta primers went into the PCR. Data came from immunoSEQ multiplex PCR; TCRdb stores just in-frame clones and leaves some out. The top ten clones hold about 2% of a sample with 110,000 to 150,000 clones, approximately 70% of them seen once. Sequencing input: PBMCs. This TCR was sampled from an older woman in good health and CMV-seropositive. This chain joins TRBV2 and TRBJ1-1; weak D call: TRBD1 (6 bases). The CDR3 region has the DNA TGTGCCAGCAGTGAAGAGGGGGAATACACTGAAGCTTTCTTT. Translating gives CASSEEGEYTEAFF.